These T cell receptor beta chains were read from a single sample in a study of blood T cells in healthy people across ages. One entry per CDR3 protein results from TCRdb running MiXCR on the 5' RACE reads. This sample yields 1.5 million to 2 million distinct CDR3 sequences, of which 28% are seen a single time; more than 6% belongs to the top ten. The sample taken for sequencing was blood. The receptors were sampled from a woman between 25 and 40 years old in good health. CDR3s include the opening cysteine and the closing phenylalanine or tryptophan.

v_call: TRBV20-1; cdr3_length: 14; j_call: TRBJ2-5; cdr3_aa: CSAGHREGPETQYF
v_call: TRBV7-2; cdr3_length: 16; j_call: TRBJ2-1; cdr3_aa: CASAATSGAGNNEQFF
v_call: TRBV7-2; cdr3_length: 15; j_call: TRBJ1-1; cdr3_aa: CASSSAAGDGTEAFF
v_call: TRBV14; cdr3_length: 15; j_call: TRBJ2-5; cdr3_aa: CASSLPGRFQETQYF
v_call: TRBV15; cdr3_length: 14; j_call: TRBJ2-1; cdr3_aa: CATSRAERENEQFF
v_call: TRBV28; cdr3_length: 15; j_call: TRBJ2-4; cdr3_aa: CASSNTGKGLRIQYF
v_call: TRBV24-1; cdr3_length: 14; j_call: TRBJ2-3; cdr3_aa: CATSESTGADTQYF
v_call: TRBV20-1; cdr3_length: 16; j_call: TRBJ1-1; cdr3_aa: CSARDRGSRMNTEAFF
v_call: TRBV2; cdr3_length: 14; j_call: TRBJ2-7; cdr3_aa: CASSGRGGDYEQYF
v_call: TRBV29-1; cdr3_length: 14; j_call: TRBJ2-5; cdr3_aa: CSVEFASGQETQYF
v_call: TRBV3-1; cdr3_length: 15; j_call: TRBJ2-7; cdr3_aa: CASSQVRGSYYEQYF
v_call: TRBV21-1; cdr3_length: 12; j_call: TRBJ2-5; cdr3_aa: CASLRGWETQYF
v_call: TRBV12-3/TRBV12-4; cdr3_length: 15; j_call: TRBJ1-4; cdr3_aa: CASTSGLESNEKLFF
v_call: TRBV21-1; cdr3_length: 15; j_call: TRBJ2-7; cdr3_aa: CASSAIRASRYEQYF
v_call: TRBV20-1; cdr3_length: 13; j_call: TRBJ2-7; cdr3_aa: CSTPGQGSYEQYF
v_call: TRBV20-1; cdr3_length: 16; j_call: TRBJ1-6; cdr3_aa: CSAASPGQGTHSPLHF
v_call: TRBV11-2; cdr3_length: 15; j_call: TRBJ2-1; cdr3_aa: CASSLFGTGSNEQFF
v_call: TRBV1; cdr3_length: 16; j_call: TRBJ2-7; cdr3_aa: CTSSQARCEVGGEQYF
v_call: TRBV7-2; cdr3_length: 14; j_call: TRBJ1-1; cdr3_aa: CASSLGWASTEAFF
v_call: TRBV7-3; cdr3_length: 13; j_call: TRBJ1-1; cdr3_aa: CASSLFDGAEAFF
v_call: TRBV7-3; cdr3_length: 15; j_call: TRBJ2-2; cdr3_aa: CASSAGSRVTGELFF
v_call: TRBV10-3; cdr3_length: 15; j_call: TRBJ2-3; cdr3_aa: CAISGFGGVADTQYF
v_call: TRBV12-3/TRBV12-4; cdr3_length: 16; j_call: TRBJ2-7; cdr3_aa: CASRDWGPQASYEQYF
v_call: TRBV24-1; cdr3_length: 12; j_call: TRBJ2-1; cdr3_aa: CATSDVYNEQFF
v_call: TRBV15; cdr3_length: 15; j_call: TRBJ2-3; cdr3_aa: CATSSRDRDADTQYF
v_call: TRBV6-5; cdr3_length: 16; j_call: TRBJ1-2; cdr3_aa: CASRHTGTGERYGYTF
v_call: TRBV25-1; cdr3_length: 15; j_call: TRBJ1-6; cdr3_aa: CASSESEGSDSPLHF
v_call: TRBV12-3/TRBV12-4; cdr3_length: 13; j_call: TRBJ1-5; cdr3_aa: CASSSTKYQPQHF
v_call: TRBV5-8; cdr3_length: 16; j_call: TRBJ1-1; cdr3_aa: CASSLLPGRGDTEAFF
v_call: TRBV14; cdr3_length: 17; j_call: TRBJ2-1; cdr3_aa: CASSQGEAGGPRGEQFF
v_call: TRBV6-6; cdr3_length: 14; j_call: TRBJ2-1; cdr3_aa: CASSQYRDNNEQFF
v_call: TRBV12-3/TRBV12-4; cdr3_length: 15; j_call: TRBJ1-5; cdr3_aa: CASSPGQGRGRPQHF
v_call: TRBV6-1; cdr3_length: 12; j_call: TRBJ2-4; cdr3_aa: CASSESYNEQYF
v_call: TRBV3-1; cdr3_length: 17; j_call: TRBJ2-7; cdr3_aa: CASSPLGHGSGPYEQYF
v_call: TRBV3-1; cdr3_length: 14; j_call: TRBJ1-1; cdr3_aa: CASSQDRGRAEAFF
v_call: TRBV7-2; cdr3_length: 16; j_call: TRBJ2-7; cdr3_aa: CASSLGLTEGSYEQYF
v_call: TRBV10-3; cdr3_length: 14; j_call: TRBJ2-3; cdr3_aa: CAISELAGEGTQYF